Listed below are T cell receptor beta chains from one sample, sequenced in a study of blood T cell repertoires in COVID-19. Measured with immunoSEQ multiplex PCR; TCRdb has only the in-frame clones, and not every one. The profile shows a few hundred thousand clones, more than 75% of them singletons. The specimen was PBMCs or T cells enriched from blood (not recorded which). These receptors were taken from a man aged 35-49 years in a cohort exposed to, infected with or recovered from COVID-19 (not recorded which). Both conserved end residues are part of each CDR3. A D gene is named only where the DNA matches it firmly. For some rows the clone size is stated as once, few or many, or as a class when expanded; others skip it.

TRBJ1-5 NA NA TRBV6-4 TGTGCCAGCAGTGAACGGTATAGCAATCAGCCCCAGCATTTT CASSERYSNQPQHF
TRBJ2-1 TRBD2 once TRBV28 TGTGCCAGCAGTGGTGCGCTAGCGGGATCCTACAATGAGCAGTTCTTC CASSGALAGSYNEQFF
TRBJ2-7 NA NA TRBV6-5 TGTGCCAGCAGTTCCAGGTCAGGAACCTACGAGCAGTACTTC CASSSRSGTYEQYF
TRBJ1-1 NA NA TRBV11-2 TGTGCCAGCAGCTATAATTATATCGGGAACACTGAAGCTTTCTTT CASSYNYIGNTEAFF
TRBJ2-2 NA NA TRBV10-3 TGTGCCATCAGTGAGTCGGGTCAGGGCACCGGGGAGCTGTTTTTT CAISESGQGTGELFF
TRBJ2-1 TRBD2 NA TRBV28 TGTGCCACCATCGGGACTAGCGGGAGGGCCGAGCAGTTCTTC CATIGTSGRAEQFF
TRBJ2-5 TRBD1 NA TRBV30 TGTGCCTGGAGTGTGAGACAGGGTCAGACCCAGTACTTC CAWSVRQGQTQYF
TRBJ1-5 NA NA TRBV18 TGTGCCAGCTCACCGTCAGGGGTCAATCAGCCCCAGCATTTT CASSPSGVNQPQHF
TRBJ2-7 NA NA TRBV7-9 TGTGCCAGCAGCTTAGCGGCTGCCCCCTACGAGCAGTACTTC CASSLAAAPYEQYF
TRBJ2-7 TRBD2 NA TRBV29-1 TGCACCCCGAGGGGGACTAGATCCTACGAGCAGTACTTC CTPRGTRSYEQYF
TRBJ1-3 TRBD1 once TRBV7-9 TGTGCCAGCGTGCTGGGGACAGTCTCTGGAAACACCATATATTTT CASVLGTVSGNTIYF
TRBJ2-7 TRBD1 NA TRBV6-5 TGTGCCAGCAGCGACCGGGACAGGTACGAGCAGTACTTC CASSDRDRYEQYF
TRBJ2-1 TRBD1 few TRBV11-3 TGTGCCAGCAGCTCCAACCCGGGACAGGGGGTTGAGCAGTTCTTC CASSSNPGQGVEQFF
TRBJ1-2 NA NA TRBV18 TGTGCCAGCTCACCTGAGGGGGTTGACTATGGCTACACCTTC CASSPEGVDYGYTF
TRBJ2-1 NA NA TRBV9 TGTGCCAGCAGCGCCCAGGGGGGAGCCCTTCCCCGGTATGAGCAGTTCTTC CASSAQGGALPRYEQFF
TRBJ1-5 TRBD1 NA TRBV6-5 TGTGCCAGCAGCTTGACAGGGACAAGTCAGCCCCAGCATTTT CASSLTGTSQPQHF
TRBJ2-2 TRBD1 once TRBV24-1 TGTGCCACCAGTAGGACAGGGATCGGGGAGCTGTTTTTT CATSRTGIGELFF
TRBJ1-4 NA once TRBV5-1 TGCGCCAGCAGCGCAAACAAAGGGGCAACTAATGAAAAACTGTTTTTT CASSANKGATNEKLFF
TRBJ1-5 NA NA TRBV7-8 TGTGCCAGCAGCCCCCGCAGGGTAATAAGGTTTCAGCCCCAGCATTTT CASSPRRVIRFQPQHF
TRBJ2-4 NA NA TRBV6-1 TGTGCCAGCAGTGACCCCGGTAACATTCAGTACTTC CASSDPGNIQYF
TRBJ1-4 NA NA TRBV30 TGTGCCTGGAGTGTAAAGGGGCGAGGGGGTGAAAAACTGTTTTTT CAWSVKGRGGEKLFF
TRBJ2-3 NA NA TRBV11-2 TGTGCCAGCAGCTCCCTAGGAAGCACAGATACGCAGTATTTT CASSSLGSTDTQYF
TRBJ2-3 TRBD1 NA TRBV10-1 TGCGCCAGCAGCGAAGGCCTACAGGGGTCGGCAGATACGCAGTATTTT CASSEGLQGSADTQYF
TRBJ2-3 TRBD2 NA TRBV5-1 TGCGCCAGCAGCCTACTAGCGGGAGTAAGCACAGATACGCAGTATTTT CASSLLAGVSTDTQYF
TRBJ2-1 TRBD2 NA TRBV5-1 TGCGCCAGCAGCTTAGCCTCACTAGCGGGTATCTACAATGAGCAGTTCTTC CASSLASLAGIYNEQFF
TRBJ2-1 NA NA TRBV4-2 TGTGCCAGCAGCCAAGAAAACAGGCAGGGGGGTTACAATGAGCAGTTCTTC CASSQENRQGGYNEQFF
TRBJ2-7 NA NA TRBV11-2 TGTGCCAGCAGCTTAGACCGTGTCGGCAGCGGTACGAAGCAGTACTTC CASSLDRVGSGTKQYF
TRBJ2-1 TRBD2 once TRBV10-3 TGTGCCATCAACCCCGGGACTAGCGGGATAAATGAGCAGTTCTTC CAINPGTSGINEQFF
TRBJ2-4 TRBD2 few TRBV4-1 TGCGCCAGCAGATCGACTAGCTACAATTTAGCCAAAAACATTCAGTACTTC CASRSTSYNLAKNIQYF
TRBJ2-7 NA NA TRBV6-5 TGTGCCAGCCGGGAGCTCTCTCGGGGATACGAGCAGTACTTC CASRELSRGYEQYF
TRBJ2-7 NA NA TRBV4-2 TGTGCCAGCAGCCAAGATAAAGACTACAATACCTACGAGCAGTACTTC CASSQDKDYNTYEQYF
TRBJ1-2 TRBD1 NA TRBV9 TGTGCCAGCAGCGTAGATGGACAGGGGAGTGAGGGCTACACCTTC CASSVDGQGSEGYTF
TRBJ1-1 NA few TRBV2 TGTGCCAGCAACCCCGGAGTGAACACTGAAGCTTTCTTT CASNPGVNTEAFF
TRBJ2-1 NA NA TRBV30 TGTGCCTGGAGATTTCTGGCGGATGAGCAGTTCTTC CAWRFLADEQFF
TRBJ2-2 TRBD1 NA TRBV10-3 TGTGCCATCAGTGAGCGGGGACAGGATGGCACCGGGGAGCTGTTTTTT CAISERGQDGTGELFF
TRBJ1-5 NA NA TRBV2 TGTGCCAGCAGTCCCACACGCAATCAGCCCCAGCATTTT CASSPTRNQPQHF
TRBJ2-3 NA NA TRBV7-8 TGTGCCAGCAGCCCCCGGGGATCCTATACGCAGTATTTT CASSPRGSYTQYF
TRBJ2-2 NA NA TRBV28 TGTGCCAGCAGTTTGGGGCAGGGCAACACCGGGGAGCTGTTTTTT CASSLGQGNTGELFF
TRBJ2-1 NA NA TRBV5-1 TGCGCCAGCACCCCCCTCGGGGTGATTTCCAACAATGAGCAGTTCTTC CASTPLGVISNNEQFF
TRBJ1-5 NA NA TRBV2 TGTGCCAGCAGTGAAGCTCCTGAGGGCGGGTTTCGGTCCCAGCATTTT CASSEAPEGGFRSQHF
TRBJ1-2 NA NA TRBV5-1 TGCGCCAGCAGCTTGGATGCGCCTAATAACTATGGCTACACCTTC CASSLDAPNNYGYTF
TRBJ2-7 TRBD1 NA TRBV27 TGTGCCACCGGGGGCGGGACAGGGAACTACGAGCAGTACTTC CATGGGTGNYEQYF
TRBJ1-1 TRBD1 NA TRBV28 TGTGCCAGCAGTCTTACAGGGGGTGTCACTGAAGCTTTCTTT CASSLTGGVTEAFF
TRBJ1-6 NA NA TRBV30 TGTGCCTGGAGTACGGTTTCTGATTCACCCCTCCACTTT CAWSTVSDSPLHF
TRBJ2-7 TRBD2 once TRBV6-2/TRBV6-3 TGTGCCAGCAGCAGTGGAGGCGGGGGAGAGTACGAGCAGTACTTC CASSSGGGGEYEQYF